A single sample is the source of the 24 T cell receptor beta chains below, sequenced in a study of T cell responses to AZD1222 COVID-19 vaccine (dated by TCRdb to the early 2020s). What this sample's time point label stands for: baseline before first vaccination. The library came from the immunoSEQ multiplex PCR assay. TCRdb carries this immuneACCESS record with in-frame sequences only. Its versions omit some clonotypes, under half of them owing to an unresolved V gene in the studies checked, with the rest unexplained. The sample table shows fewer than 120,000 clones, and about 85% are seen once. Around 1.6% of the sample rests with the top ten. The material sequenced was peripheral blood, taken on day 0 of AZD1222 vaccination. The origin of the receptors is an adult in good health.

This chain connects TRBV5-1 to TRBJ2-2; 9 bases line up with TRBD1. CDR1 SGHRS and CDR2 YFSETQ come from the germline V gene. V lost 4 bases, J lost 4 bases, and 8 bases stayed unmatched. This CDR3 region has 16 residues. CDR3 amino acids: CASSHTGGSGTGELFF. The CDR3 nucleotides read TGCGCCAGCAGCCACACAGGGGGCTCAGGCACCGGGGAGCTGTTTTTT.

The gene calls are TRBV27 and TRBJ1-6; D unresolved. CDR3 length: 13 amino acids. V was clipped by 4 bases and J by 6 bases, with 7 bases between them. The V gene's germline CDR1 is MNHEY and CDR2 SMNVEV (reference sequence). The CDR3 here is CASSSRGNSPLHF. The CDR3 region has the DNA TGTGCCAGCAGTTCCCGGGGTAATTCACCCCTCCACTTT.

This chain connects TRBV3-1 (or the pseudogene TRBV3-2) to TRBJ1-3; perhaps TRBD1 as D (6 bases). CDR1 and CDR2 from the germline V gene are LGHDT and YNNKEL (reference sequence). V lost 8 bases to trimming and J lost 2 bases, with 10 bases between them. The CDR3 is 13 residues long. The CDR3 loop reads CASRDNPGNTIYF. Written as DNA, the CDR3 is TGTGCCAGCCGGGACAACCCTGGAAACACCATATATTTT.

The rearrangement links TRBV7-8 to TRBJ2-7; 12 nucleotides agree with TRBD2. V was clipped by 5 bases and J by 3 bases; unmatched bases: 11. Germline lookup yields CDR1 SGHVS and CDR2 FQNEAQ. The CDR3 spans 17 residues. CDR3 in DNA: TGTGCCAGCAGCACGAGGACTAGCGGGGACCTGATCTACGAGCAGTACTTC. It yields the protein CASSTRTSGDLIYEQYF.

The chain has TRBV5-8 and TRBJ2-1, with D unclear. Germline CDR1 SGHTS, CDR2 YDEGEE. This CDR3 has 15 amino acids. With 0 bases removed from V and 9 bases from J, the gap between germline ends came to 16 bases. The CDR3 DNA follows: TGTGCCAGCAGCTTGGGGACCCGACGTGATGGTGAGCAGTTCTTC. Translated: CASSLGTRRDGEQFF.

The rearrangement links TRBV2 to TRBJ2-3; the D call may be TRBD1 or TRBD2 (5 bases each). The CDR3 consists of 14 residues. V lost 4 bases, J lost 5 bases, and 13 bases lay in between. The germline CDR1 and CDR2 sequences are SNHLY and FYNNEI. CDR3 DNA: TGTGCCAGCAGTGCTGGCAGGGCGGGAGATACGCAGTATTTT. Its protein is CASSAGRAGDTQYF.

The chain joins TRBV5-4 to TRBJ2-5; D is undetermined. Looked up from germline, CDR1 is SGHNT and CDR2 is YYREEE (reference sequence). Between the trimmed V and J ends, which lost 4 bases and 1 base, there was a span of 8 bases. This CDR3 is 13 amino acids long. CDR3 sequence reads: CASSPPGQETQYF. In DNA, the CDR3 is TGTGCCAGCAGCCCCCCCGGCCAAGAGACCCAGTACTTC.

The CDR3 DNA reads as TGTGCCAGCAGCTTACCCGGGACAGGGGGTGTGAACACTGAAGCTTTCTTT. It encodes CASSLPGTGGVNTEAFF. V gene TRBV7-6 combines with J gene TRBJ1-1, with 11 bases aligning to TRBD1. This CDR3 contains 17 residues. Germline CDR1 SGHVS, CDR2 FNYEAQ. The V and J ends lost 2 bases and 0 bases, in that order; junction bases with no gene match: 5.

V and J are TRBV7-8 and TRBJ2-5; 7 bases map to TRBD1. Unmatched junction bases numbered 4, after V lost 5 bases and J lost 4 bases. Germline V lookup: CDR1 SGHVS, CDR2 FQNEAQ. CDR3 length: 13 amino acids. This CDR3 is CASSQTGTETQYF. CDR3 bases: TGTGCCAGCAGCCAGACAGGGACAGAGACCCAGTACTTC.

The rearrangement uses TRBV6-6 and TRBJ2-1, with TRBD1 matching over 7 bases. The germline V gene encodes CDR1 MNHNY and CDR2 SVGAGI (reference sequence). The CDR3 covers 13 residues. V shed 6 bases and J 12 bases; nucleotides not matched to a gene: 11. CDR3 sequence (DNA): TGTGCCAGCAGCGCACAGGGGTCCTTAGCGCAGTTCTTC. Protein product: CASSAQGSLAQFF.

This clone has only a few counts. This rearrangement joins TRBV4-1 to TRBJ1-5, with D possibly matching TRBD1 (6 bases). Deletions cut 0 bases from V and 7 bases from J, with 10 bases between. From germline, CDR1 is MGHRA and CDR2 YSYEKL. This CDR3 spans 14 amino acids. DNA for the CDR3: TGCGCCAGCAGCCAAGAGCAGGGGCCCCAGCCCCAGCATTTT. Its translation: CASSQEQGPQPQHF.

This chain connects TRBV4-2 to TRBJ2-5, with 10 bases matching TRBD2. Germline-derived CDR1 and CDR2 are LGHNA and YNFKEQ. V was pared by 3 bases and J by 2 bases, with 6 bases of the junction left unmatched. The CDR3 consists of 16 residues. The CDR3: CASSQRLAGPQETQYF. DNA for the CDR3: TGTGCCAGCAGCCAGCGACTAGCGGGTCCACAAGAGACCCAGTACTTC.

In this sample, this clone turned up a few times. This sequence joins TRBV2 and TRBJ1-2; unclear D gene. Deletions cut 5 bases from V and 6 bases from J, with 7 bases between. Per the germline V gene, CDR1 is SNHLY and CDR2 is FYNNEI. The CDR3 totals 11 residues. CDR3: CASSPRNGYTF. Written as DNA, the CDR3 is TGTGCCAGCAGTCCGAGAAATGGCTACACCTTC.

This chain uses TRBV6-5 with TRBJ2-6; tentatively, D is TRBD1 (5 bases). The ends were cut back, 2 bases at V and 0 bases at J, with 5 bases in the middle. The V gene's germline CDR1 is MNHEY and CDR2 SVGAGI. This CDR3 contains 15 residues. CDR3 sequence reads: CASSYRGSGANVLTF. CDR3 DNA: TGTGCCAGCAGTTACAGGGGCTCTGGGGCCAACGTCCTGACTTTC.

The CDR3 region is CATNGGTEQYF. The CDR3 coding sequence is TGTGCCACGAACGGCGGGACCGAGCAGTACTTC. This rearrangement joins TRBV27 to TRBJ2-7, with D possibly TRBD2 on 6 matching bases. CDR3 length: 11 residues. The V end lost 10 bases, the J end lost 6 bases, and 13 bases lay between the germline ends. Germline-derived CDR1 and CDR2 are MNHEY and SMNVEV (reference sequence).

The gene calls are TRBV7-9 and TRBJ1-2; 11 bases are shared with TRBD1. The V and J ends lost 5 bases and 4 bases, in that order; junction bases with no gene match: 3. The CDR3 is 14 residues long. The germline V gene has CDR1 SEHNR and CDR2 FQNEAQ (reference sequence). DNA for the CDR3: TGTGCCAGCAGCACAGGACAGGGGGCCTATGGCTACACCTTC. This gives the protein CASSTGQGAYGYTF.

The CDR3 nucleotides read TGTGCCAGCAGGCCTGCGGGATTCCAGGGAGGCTACACCTTC. Translating it yields CASRPAGFQGGYTF. J is TRBJ1-2 and V is TRBV11-2; D may be TRBD1 (5 bases). The V end lost 6 bases, the J end lost 8 bases, and 19 bases lay between the germline ends. This CDR3 spans 14 amino acids. Per germline, CDR1 SGHAT and CDR2 FQNNGV.

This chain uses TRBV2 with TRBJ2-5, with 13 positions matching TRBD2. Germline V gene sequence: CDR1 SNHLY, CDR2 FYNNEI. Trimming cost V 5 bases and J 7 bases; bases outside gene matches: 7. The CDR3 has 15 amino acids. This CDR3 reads CASSNTSGRGVTQYF. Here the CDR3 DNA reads TGTGCCAGCAGTAACACTAGCGGGAGGGGGGTGACCCAGTACTTC.

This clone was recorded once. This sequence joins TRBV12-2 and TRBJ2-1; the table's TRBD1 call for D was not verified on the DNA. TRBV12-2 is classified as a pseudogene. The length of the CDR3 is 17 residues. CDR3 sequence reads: CASRLRLGGQGFNEQFF. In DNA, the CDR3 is TGTGCAAGTCGCTTAAGGTTGGGGGGACAGGGTTTCAATGAGCAGTTCTTC.

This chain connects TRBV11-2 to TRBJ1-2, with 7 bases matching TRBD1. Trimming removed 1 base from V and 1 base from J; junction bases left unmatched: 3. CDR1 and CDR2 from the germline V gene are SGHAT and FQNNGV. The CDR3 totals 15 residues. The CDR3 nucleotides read TGTGCCAGCAGCTTAGTCCAGGGGGATAACTATGGCTACACCTTC. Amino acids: CASSLVQGDNYGYTF.

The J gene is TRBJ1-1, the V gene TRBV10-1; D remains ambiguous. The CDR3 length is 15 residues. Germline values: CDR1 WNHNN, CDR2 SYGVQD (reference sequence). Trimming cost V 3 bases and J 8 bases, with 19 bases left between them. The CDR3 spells CASSDPHGPTEEAFF. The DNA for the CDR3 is TGCGCCAGCAGTGACCCGCACGGGCCAACAGAGGAAGCTTTCTTT.

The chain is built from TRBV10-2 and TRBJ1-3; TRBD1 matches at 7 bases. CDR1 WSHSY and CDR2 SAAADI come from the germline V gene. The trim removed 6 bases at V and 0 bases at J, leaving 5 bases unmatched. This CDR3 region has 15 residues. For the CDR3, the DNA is TGCGCCAGCAGCCGGGACAGCGACTCTGGAAACACCATATATTTT. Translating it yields CASSRDSDSGNTIYF.

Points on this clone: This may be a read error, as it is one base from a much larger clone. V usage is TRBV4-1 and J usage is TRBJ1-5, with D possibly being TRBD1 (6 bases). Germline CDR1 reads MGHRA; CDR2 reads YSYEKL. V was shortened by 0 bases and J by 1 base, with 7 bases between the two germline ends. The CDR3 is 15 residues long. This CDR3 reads CASSQDRGSNQPQHF. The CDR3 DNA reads TGCGCCAGCAGCCAAGACAGGGGAAGCAATCAGCCCCAGCATTTT.

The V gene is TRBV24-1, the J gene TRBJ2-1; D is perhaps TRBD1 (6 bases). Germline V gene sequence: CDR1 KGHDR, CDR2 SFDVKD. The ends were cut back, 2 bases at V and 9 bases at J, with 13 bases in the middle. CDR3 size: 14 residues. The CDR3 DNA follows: TGTGCCACCAGTGATTCCCCGGGACAAGCTGAGCAGTTCTTC. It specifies CATSDSPGQAEQFF.